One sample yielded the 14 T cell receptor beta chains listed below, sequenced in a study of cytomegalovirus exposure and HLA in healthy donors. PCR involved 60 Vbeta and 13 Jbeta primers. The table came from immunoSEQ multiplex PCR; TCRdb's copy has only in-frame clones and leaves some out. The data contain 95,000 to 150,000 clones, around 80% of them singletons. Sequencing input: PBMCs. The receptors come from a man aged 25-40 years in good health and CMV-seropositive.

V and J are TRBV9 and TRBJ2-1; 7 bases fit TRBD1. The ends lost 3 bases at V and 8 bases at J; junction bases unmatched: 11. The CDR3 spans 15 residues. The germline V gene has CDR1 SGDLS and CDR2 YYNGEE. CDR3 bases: TGTGCCAGCAGCGCTACGGGACAGCTAAGGGATGAGCAGTTCTTC. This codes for CASSATGQLRDEQFF.

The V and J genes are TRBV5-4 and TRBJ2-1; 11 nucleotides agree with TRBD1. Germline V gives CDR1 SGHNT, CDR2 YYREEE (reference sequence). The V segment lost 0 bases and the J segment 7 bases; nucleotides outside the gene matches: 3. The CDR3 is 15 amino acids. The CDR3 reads CASSLGGTGGNEQFF. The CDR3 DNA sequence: TGTGCCAGCAGCTTGGGTGGGACAGGGGGAAATGAGCAGTTCTTC. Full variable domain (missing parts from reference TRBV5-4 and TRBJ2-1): ETGVTQSPTHLIKTRGQQVTLRCSSQSGHNTVSWYQQALGQGPQFIFQYYREEENGRGNFPPRFSGLQFPNYSSELNVNALELDDSALYLCASSLGGTGGNEQFFGPGTRLTVL.

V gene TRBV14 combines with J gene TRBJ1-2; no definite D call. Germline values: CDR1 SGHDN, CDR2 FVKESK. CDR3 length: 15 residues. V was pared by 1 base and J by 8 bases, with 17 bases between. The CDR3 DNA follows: TGTGCCAGCAGCCAAGTTCGGGTATCGAGCTCCGGCTACACCTTC. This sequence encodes CASSQVRVSSSGYTF.

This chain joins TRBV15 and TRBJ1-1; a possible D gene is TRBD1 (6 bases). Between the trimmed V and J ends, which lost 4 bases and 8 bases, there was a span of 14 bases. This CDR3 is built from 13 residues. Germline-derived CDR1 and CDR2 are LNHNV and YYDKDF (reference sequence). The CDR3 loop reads CATSTQTGREAFF. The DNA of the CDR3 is TGTGCCACCAGCACCCAGACAGGCCGGGAAGCTTTCTTT. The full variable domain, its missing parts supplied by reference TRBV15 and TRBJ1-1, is DAMVIQNPRYQVTQFGKPVTLSCSQTLNHNVMYWYQQKSSQAPKLLFHYYDKDFNNEADTPDNFQSRRPNTSFCFLDIRSPGLGDTAMYLCATSTQTGREAFFGQGTRLTVV.

The CDR3 here is CASSISLSKREGRTDTQYF. CDR3 sequence (DNA): TGTGCCAGCAGTATATCCCTTAGTAAGCGGGAGGGGCGAACAGATACGCAGTATTTT. The chain couples TRBV28 to TRBJ2-3, with 10 bases lining up with TRBD2. This CDR3 has 19 amino acids. Germline V lookup: CDR1 MDHEN, CDR2 SYDVKM. V gave up 5 bases and J gave up 3 bases; unmatched junction bases: 17.

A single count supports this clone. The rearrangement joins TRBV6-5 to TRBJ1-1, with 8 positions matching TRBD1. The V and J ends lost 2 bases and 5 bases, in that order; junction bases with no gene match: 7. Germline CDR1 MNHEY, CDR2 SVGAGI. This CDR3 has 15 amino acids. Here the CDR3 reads CASSYGRTGRTEAFF. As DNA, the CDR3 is TGTGCCAGCAGTTACGGGCGGACAGGGAGGACTGAAGCTTTCTTT.

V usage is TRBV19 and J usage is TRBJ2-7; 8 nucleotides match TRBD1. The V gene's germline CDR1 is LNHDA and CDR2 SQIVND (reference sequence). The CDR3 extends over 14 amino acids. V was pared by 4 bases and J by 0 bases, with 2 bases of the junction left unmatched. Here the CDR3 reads CASSTQGASYEQYF. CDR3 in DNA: TGTGCCAGTAGTACCCAGGGGGCCTCCTACGAGCAGTACTTC.

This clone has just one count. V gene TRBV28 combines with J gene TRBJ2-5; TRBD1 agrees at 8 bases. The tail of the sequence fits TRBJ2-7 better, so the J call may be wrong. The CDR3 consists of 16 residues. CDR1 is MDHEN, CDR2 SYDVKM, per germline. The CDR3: CASSLLGQGLSYEQYF. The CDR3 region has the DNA TGTGCCAGCAGTTTACTCGGACAGGGTCTCTCCTACGAGCAGTACTTC.

CDR3 nucleotide sequence: TGTGCCAGCAGTGACCCGGGACTCTCCTACAATGAGCAGTTCTTC. Amino acids: CASSDPGLSYNEQFF. The gene calls are TRBV6-1 and TRBJ2-1; D might be TRBD2 (6 bases). This CDR3 is built from 15 residues. From germline, CDR1 is MNHNS and CDR2 SASEGT. Trimming stripped 3 bases from V and 0 bases from J, with 9 bases between.

Here the CDR3 reads CASSSPGTGAYNEQFF. In DNA form, the CDR3 reads TGTGCCAGCAGCTCCCCGGGGACAGGAGCCTACAATGAGCAGTTCTTC. The J gene is TRBJ2-1, the V gene TRBV5-4; 8 bases are shared with TRBD1. CDR1 is SGHNT, CDR2 YYREEE, per germline (reference sequence). V lost 3 bases to trimming and J lost 2 bases; unmatched junction nucleotides: 7. The CDR3 is 16 residues long.

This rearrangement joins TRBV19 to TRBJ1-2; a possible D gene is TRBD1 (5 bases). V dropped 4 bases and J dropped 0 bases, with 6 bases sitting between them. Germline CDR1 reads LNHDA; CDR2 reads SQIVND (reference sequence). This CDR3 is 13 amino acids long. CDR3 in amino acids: CASSRTSNYGYTF. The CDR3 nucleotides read TGTGCCAGTAGTAGGACATCTAACTATGGCTACACCTTC. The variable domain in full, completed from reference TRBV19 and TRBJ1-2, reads DGGITQSPKYLFRKEGQNVTLSCEQNLNHDAMYWYRQDPGQGLRLIYYSQIVNDFQKGDIAEGYSVSREKKESFPLTVTSAQKNPTAFYLCASSRTSNYGYTFGSGTRLTVV.

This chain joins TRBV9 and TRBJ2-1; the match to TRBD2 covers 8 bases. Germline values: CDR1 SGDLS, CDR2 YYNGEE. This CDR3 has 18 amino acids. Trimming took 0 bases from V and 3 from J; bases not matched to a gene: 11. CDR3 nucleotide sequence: TGTGCCAGCAGCGTAGCTACCGGGGGGGCGCAAGGCTACAATGAGCAGTTCTTC. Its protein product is CASSVATGGAQGYNEQFF.

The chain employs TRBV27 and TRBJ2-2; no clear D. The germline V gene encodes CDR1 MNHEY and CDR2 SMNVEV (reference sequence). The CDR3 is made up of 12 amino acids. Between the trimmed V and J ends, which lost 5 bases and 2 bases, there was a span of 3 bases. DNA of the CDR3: TGTGCCAGCAGTATAAACACCGGGGAGCTGTTTTTT. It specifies CASSINTGELFF.

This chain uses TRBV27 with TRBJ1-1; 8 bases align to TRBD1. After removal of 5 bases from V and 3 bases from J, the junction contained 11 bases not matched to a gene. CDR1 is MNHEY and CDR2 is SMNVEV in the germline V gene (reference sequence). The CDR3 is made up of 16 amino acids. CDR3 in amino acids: CASSPTGQGGHTEAFF. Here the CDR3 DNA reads TGTGCCAGCAGTCCGACCGGACAGGGTGGGCACACTGAAGCTTTCTTT.